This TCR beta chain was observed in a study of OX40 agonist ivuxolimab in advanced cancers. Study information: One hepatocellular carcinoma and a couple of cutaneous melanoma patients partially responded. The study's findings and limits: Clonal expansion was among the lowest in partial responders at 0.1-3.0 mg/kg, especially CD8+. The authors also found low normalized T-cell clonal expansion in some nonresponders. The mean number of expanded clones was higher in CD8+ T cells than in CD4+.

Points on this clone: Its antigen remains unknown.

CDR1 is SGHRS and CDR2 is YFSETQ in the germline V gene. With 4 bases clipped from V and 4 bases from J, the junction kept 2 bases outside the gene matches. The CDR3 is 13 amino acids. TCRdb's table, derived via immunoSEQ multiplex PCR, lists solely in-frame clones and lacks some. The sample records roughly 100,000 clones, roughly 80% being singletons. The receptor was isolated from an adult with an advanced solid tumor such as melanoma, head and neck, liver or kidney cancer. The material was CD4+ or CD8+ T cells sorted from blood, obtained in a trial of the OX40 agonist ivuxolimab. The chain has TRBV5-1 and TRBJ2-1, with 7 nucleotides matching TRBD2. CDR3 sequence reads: CASSGGRYNEQFF. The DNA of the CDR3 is TGCGCCAGCAGCGGCGGGAGATACAATGAGCAGTTCTTC.